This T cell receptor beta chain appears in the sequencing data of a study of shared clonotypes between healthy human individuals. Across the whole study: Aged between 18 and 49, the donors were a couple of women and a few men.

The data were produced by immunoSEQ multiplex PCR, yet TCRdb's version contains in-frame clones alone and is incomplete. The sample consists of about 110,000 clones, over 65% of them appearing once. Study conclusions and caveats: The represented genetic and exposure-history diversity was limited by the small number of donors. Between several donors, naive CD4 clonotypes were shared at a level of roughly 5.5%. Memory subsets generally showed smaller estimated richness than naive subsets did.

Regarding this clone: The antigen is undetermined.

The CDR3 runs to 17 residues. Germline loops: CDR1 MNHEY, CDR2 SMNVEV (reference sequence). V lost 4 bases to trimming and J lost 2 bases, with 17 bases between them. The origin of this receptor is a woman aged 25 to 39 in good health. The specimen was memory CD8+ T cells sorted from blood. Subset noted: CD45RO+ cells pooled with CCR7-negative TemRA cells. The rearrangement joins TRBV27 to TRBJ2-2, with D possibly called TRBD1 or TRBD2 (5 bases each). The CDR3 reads CASSSGIMGVNTGELFF. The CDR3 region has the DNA TGTGCCAGCAGTTCAGGGATTATGGGGGTTAACACCGGGGAGCTGTTTTTT.